Detailed here is one TCR beta chain. The CDR3 spans 17 residues. Between the trimmed V and J ends, which lost 2 bases and 2 bases, there was a span of 16 bases. The germline V gene encodes CDR1 MDHEN and CDR2 SYDVKM. TCRdb fed the RACE reads into MiXCR, producing one record per CDR3 protein. Here the sample spans 200,000 to 300,000 distinct CDR3 sequences, approximately 8.4% being singletons. The data belong to a study of human T cells and chemical hapten exposure. Time point here: pre-sensitization, week 0. Treatment specified: therapeutic diphenylcyclopropenone sensitization with weekly scalp DPC. The sequencing here drew on whole blood, taken in connection with sensitization to the hapten diphenylcyclopropenone (DPC). The chain employs TRBV28 and TRBJ1-5; D gene uncertain. The source of this sequence is a woman in her thirties or forties with alopecia areata. Some clones in this sample may be carry-over from other donors' samples. CDR3 protein: CASSLLNPGSGNQPQHF. In DNA, the CDR3 is TGTGCCAGCAGTTTACTCAACCCGGGGTCGGGCAATCAGCCCCAGCATTTT.